The clone carrying this TCR beta chain has a count of ten or more. Amplification targeted TCR beta CDR3 regions from RNA transcripts. HTBI primers were employed in a first-round RT-PCR of the TCR CDR3. TCRdb re-called the multiplex PCR reads with MiXCR, one entry per CDR3 protein. The table has approximately 600,000 distinct CDR3 sequences, approximately 15% seen once. Germline loops: CDR1 LNHDA, CDR2 SQIVND (reference sequence). V shed 9 bases, J shed 0 bases, and the junction held 3 bases outside the gene matches. The CDR3 has 14 amino acids. The sample originates from a study of T cells in Graves' hyperthyroidism and ophthalmopathy.

This clonotype was sampled from a woman in her late teens or twenties with Graves' ophthalmopathy. V gene TRBV19 combines with J gene TRBJ2-3, with TRBD2 identical over 10 bases. Material: blood. In DNA form, the CDR3 reads TGTGCCAGCCGGACTAGCGGAAGCACAGATACGCAGTATTTT. It encodes CASRTSGSTDTQYF.